One sample yielded the 4 T cell receptor beta chains listed below, sequenced in a study of blood T cell repertoires in COVID-19. The protocol was immunoSEQ multiplex PCR, while the TCRdb copy is restricted to in-frame clones and leaves out a portion. The data contain over 20,000 clones, 65% to 90% of them singletons. Sequencing used peripheral blood. Receptor source: a man in his 70s with acute or convalescent COVID-19.

This chain links TRBV5-1 with TRBJ2-3, with TRBD1 identical over 11 bases. V was clipped by 3 bases and J by 4 bases; unmatched bases: 4. Germline CDR1 reads SGHRS; CDR2 reads YFSETQ. The CDR3 totals 15 residues. The CDR3 region is CASSWGQGGPDTQYF. CDR3 nucleotides: TGCGCCAGCAGCTGGGGACAGGGGGGCCCAGATACGCAGTATTTT.

The chain links TRBV6-5 to TRBJ2-2, with 9 bases identical to TRBD1. The CDR3 consists of 13 residues. The J segment lost 7 bases and the V segment lost 10 bases, leaving 7 bases of the junction unmatched. From germline, CDR1 is MNHEY and CDR2 SVGAGI. CDR3 in amino acids: CATYRGLVGELFF. CDR3 sequence (DNA): TGTGCCACGTACAGGGGGCTGGTCGGGGAGCTGTTTTTT.

In its sample, this clone was seen once. The rearrangement links TRBV10-3 to TRBJ1-2, with unresolved D. The CDR3 spans 11 residues. Trimming stripped 2 bases from V and 8 bases from J, with 6 bases between. Germline CDR1 ENHRY, CDR2 SYGVKD. The CDR3 spells CAISERGGYTF. Here the CDR3 DNA reads TGTGCCATCAGTGAGCGGGGAGGCTACACCTTC.

The chain has TRBV19 and TRBJ2-6; possibly TRBD1 for D (5 bases). Trimming left V 2 bases short and J 2 bases short, with 13 bases between. The CDR3 extends over 17 amino acids. CDR1 and CDR2 from the germline V gene are LNHDA and SQIVND (reference sequence). CDR3 residues: CASSIRAGLAGANVLTF. DNA for the CDR3: TGTGCCAGTAGTATAAGGGCAGGGCTAGCTGGGGCCAACGTCCTGACTTTC.